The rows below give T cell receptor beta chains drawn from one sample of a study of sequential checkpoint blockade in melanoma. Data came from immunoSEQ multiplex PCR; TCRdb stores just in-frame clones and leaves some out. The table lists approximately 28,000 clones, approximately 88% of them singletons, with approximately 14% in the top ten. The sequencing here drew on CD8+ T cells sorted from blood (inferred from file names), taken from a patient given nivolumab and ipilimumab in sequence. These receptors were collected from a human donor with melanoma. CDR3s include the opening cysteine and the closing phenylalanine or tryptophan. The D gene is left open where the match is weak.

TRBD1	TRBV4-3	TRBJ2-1	CASSNRGREQFF
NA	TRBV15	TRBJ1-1	CATSEDRNTEAFF
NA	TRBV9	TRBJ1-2	CASSVRQGGYGYTF
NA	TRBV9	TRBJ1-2	CASSVGGINYGYTF
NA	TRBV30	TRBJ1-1	CAWSAPLGLSTEAFF
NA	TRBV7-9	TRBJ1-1	CASSFQGWNTEAFF
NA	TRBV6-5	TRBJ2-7	CASGSPYEQYF
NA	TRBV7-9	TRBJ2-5	CASSYITPETQYF
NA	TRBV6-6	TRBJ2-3	CASSSLGAGTDTQYF
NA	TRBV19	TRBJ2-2	CASSTGIYTGELFF
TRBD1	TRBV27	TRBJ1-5	CASSQGQSNQPQHF
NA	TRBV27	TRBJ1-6	CASSLGSSNSPLHF
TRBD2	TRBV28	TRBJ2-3	CASRTSGSTDTQYF
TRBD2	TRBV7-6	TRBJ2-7	CASSLISGGHEQYF
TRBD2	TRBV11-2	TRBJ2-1	CASSLAGLAKNEQFF
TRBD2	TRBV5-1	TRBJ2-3	CASSLLAGSADTQYF
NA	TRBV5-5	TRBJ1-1	CASSLVQGIAFF
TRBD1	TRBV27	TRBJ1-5	CASSRTGIGNQPQHF
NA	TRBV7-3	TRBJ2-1	CASSLPPGNGYNEQFF
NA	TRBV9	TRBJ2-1	CASSPRGSGSSYNEQFF
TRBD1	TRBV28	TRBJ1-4	CASTPDRGARSRNEKLFF
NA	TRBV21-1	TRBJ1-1	CASSKGAVKNTEAFF
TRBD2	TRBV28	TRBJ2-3	CASLTSGSNTDTQYF
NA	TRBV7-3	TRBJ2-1	CASSLTGNNEQFF
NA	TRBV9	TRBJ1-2	CASSVDLGLYGYTF
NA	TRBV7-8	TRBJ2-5	CASSLSTSNQETQYF
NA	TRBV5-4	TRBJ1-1	CASSRLPTVNTEAFF
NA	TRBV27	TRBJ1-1	CASSLARRGNTEAFF
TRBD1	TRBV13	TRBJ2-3	CASSFWGWTGKAGTDTQYF